One sample yielded the 21 T cell receptor beta chains listed below, sequenced in a study of Ad26.COV2.S vaccination and SARS-CoV-2 variants (dated by TCRdb to the early 2020s). Reading the label with the study, this specimen's treatment or condition is: roughly 18 received Ad26.COV2.S at low or high dose, single or two shots; roughly 5 received placebo; per-sample allocation not given. For vaccine and placebo recipients, repertoires were sequenced using samples collected on day 63 after the first injection. Libraries were built with the immunoSEQ multiplex PCR assay. This is the immuneACCESS table as TCRdb keeps it, with only in-frame sequences that have V and J called. A part of the clones is gone; compared with another copy, unresolved V genes explain less than half, and the rest is unexplained. In all, the sample holds about 440,000 clones, and approximately 90% of those were seen once. The ten top clones hold 9.5% to 15% of the sample.

Here the sequenced sample was peripheral blood, taken in a trial of Ad26.COV2.S vaccine versus placebo. The receptors come from a person between 18 and 60 years old who received the Ad26.COV2.S COVID-19 vaccine or a placebo.

The rearrangement uses TRBV4-1 and TRBJ2-3, with D maybe TRBD2 (5 bases). Trimming left V 1 base short and J 1 base short, with 15 bases between. This CDR3 spans 17 amino acids. Germline V gene data show CDR1 as MGHRA and CDR2 as YSYEKL. For the CDR3, the DNA is TGCGCCAGCAGCCAAGTATGGCCGGAGGAGGGCACAGATACGCAGTATTTT. Protein product: CASSQVWPEEGTDTQYF.

This chain uses TRBV10-3 with TRBJ2-1; TRBD2 aligns across 8 bases. With 3 bases clipped from V and 1 base from J, the junction kept 5 bases outside the gene matches. The germline V gene has CDR1 ENHRY and CDR2 SYGVKD. The CDR3 loop spans 16 amino acids. The CDR3 nucleotides are TGTGCCATCAGTGATGTCCGGGAGGGATCCTACAATGAGCAGTTCTTC. It specifies CAISDVREGSYNEQFF.

V gene TRBV28 combines with J gene TRBJ2-7; TRBD1 aligns across 9 bases. V lost 4 bases, J lost 1 base, and 8 bases stayed unmatched. CDR1 and CDR2 from the germline V gene are MDHEN and SYDVKM. The CDR3 extends over 16 amino acids. The CDR3 nucleotides read TGTGCCAGCAGTTCCCCGACAGGGGGAAGGTCCTACGAGCAGTACTTC. Protein product: CASSSPTGGRSYEQYF.

This clone has only a few counts. J is TRBJ2-7 and V is TRBV12-3 or TRBV12-4; 7 bases are shared with TRBD1. After removal of 6 bases from V and 4 bases from J, the junction contained 6 bases not matched to a gene. The length of the CDR3 is 13 residues. The CDR3 coding sequence is TGTGCCAGCAGCCCGGGACAGCAGTACGAGCAGTACTTC. This sequence encodes CASSPGQQYEQYF.

The gene calls are TRBV4-2 and TRBJ1-2; D gene unclear. The germline gives CDR1 LGHNA, CDR2 YNFKEQ. V lost 1 base, J lost 0 bases, and 9 bases lay in between. This CDR3 is built from 15 residues. The CDR3 DNA follows: TGTGCCAGCAGCCAAGGCGGCAGGCCTAACTATGGCTACACCTTC. Translating it yields CASSQGGRPNYGYTF.

This rearrangement joins TRBV4-3 to TRBJ2-2; D is perhaps TRBD1 (6 bases). The germline V gene encodes CDR1 LGHNA and CDR2 YSLEER. This CDR3 has 13 residues. Trimming shortened V by 9 bases and J by 2 bases, and 10 bases separated the two germline ends. CDR3 DNA sequence: TGCGCCAGGGGGGCGAAAAACACCGGGGAGCTGTTTTTT. It specifies CARGAKNTGELFF.

The V and J genes are TRBV28 and TRBJ2-7; D gene unclear. With 8 bases removed from V and 4 bases from J, the gap between germline ends came to 15 bases. Germline V gene sequence: CDR1 MDHEN, CDR2 SYDVKM. The CDR3 runs 13 residues. The CDR3 DNA is TGTGCCAGCTGTAACGTAGCCTTGTACGAGCAGTACTTC. Protein sequence: CASCNVALYEQYF.

The rearrangement links TRBV12-3 or TRBV12-4 to TRBJ2-7; D is uncertain. V shed 2 bases and J shed 6 bases, with 5 bases lying between them. CDR3 length: 11 amino acids. CDR3 in DNA: TGTGCCAGCAGTTTATCCGGCGAGCAGTACTTC. Protein: CASSLSGEQYF.

The V gene is TRBV14, the J gene TRBJ1-6; D is perhaps TRBD1 (6 bases). Germline assignment: CDR1 SGHDN and CDR2 FVKESK. The CDR3 runs 14 residues. The V end was cut by 1 base, the J end by 9 bases, with 10 bases between. The CDR3: CASSQAQGFSPLHF. The CDR3 DNA reads as TGTGCCAGCAGCCAAGCACAGGGATTTTCACCCCTCCACTTT. Full variable domain (outside the CDR3, taken from reference TRBV14 and TRBJ1-6): EAGVTQFPSHSVIEKGQTVTLRCDPISGHDNLYWYRRVMGKEIKFLLHFVKESKQDESGMPNNRFLAERTGGTYSTLKVQPAELEDSGVYFCASSQAQGFSPLHFGNGTRLTVT.

On this clone itself: The same CDR3 arises from other DNA sequences in this sample as well. The chain links TRBV6-6 to TRBJ2-5, with 7 positions matching TRBD2. V was clipped by 6 bases and J by 3 bases; unmatched bases: 7. CDR3 length equals 14 residues. Per germline, CDR1 MNHNY and CDR2 SVGAGI (reference sequence). This CDR3 is CASSRTSGKETQYF. In nucleotides, the CDR3 is TGTGCCAGCAGCCGGACTAGTGGGAAAGAGACCCAGTACTTC.

This clone turned up a few times. This sequence joins TRBV7-2 and TRBJ1-1; D ambiguous. The CDR3 spans 14 residues. The germline gives CDR1 SGHTA, CDR2 FQGNSA. V lost 2 bases to trimming and J lost 1 base, with 8 bases between them. Here the CDR3 reads CASSLSAQNTEAFF. DNA of the CDR3: TGTGCCAGCAGCTTATCGGCACAGAACACTGAAGCTTTCTTT.

The J gene is TRBJ2-7, the V gene TRBV6-1; a possible D gene is TRBD1 (5 bases). Germline V gene lookup returns CDR1 MNHNS and CDR2 SASEGT. Trimming took off 0 bases at V and 2 bases at J, with 8 bases between the two ends. This CDR3 has 14 residues. CDR3 sequence: CASSEAGQPYEQYF. Here the CDR3 DNA reads TGTGCCAGCAGTGAAGCGGGGCAGCCCTACGAGCAGTACTTC.

CDR3 region: CSVARTVMNTEAFF. CDR3 coding DNA: TGCAGCGTGGCTAGGACAGTGATGAACACTGAAGCTTTCTTT. The chain couples TRBV29-1 to TRBJ1-1; D possibly corresponds to TRBD1 (6 bases). The CDR3 is 14 amino acids. Trimming stripped 6 bases from V and 0 bases from J, with 14 bases between. Germline V lookup: CDR1 SQVTM, CDR2 ANQGSEA.

The chain joins TRBV30 to TRBJ2-6; 10 bases agree with TRBD1. J lost 2 bases, V lost 1 base, and 2 bases had no gene match. Looked up from germline, CDR1 is GTSNPN and CDR2 is SVGIG (reference sequence). This CDR3 is built from 16 residues. Written as DNA, the CDR3 is TGTGCCTGGAGTGGGACAGGGGGTCCTGGGGCCAACGTCCTGACTTTC. Translation gives CAWSGTGGPGANVLTF.

This clone was found once. The chain employs TRBV30 and TRBJ2-1, with 12 bases matching TRBD2. The CDR3 loop spans 16 amino acids. Germline V gives CDR1 GTSNPN, CDR2 SVGIG (reference sequence). Trimming at V came to 1 base and at J to 10 bases, leaving 11 bases not matched to a gene. CDR3 DNA: TGTGCCTGGAGTGGGGGGCTAGCGGGAGGGCCAGACGAGCAGTTCTTC. Translating it yields CAWSGGLAGGPDEQFF.

The rearrangement uses TRBV10-3 and TRBJ2-3; 7 bases line up with TRBD1. In germline, CDR1 is ENHRY, CDR2 SYGVKD. Unmatched junction bases numbered 6, after V lost 3 bases and J lost 0 bases. The CDR3 totals 16 residues. The CDR3 is CAISDLGQSSTDTQYF. CDR3 coding DNA: TGTGCCATCAGTGACCTGGGACAGAGTAGCACAGATACGCAGTATTTT.

The chain uses TRBV2 and TRBJ1-5; the D is unclear. With 6 bases removed from V and 3 bases from J, the gap between germline ends came to 9 bases. Per the germline V gene, CDR1 is SNHLY and CDR2 is FYNNEI. This CDR3 has 13 residues. As DNA, the CDR3 is TGTGCCAGCAGGGTAGGGCCCAATCAGCCCCAGCATTTT. The encoded protein is CASRVGPNQPQHF.

V and J are TRBV3-1 (or the pseudogene TRBV3-2) and TRBJ2-5; 7 nucleotides align to TRBD1. V was clipped by 4 bases and J by 5 bases; unmatched bases: 16. Germline-derived CDR1 and CDR2 are LGHDT and YNNKEL (reference sequence). The CDR3 is 17 amino acids. CDR3 nucleotide sequence: TGTGCCAGCAGCCCGCCTCTAAGACCAGGGGGTTTGGAGACCCAGTACTTC. This codes for CASSPPLRPGGLETQYF.

The rearrangement uses TRBV9 and TRBJ2-5, with TRBD2 as a possible D gene (5 bases). The CDR3 runs 13 residues. V was cut by 2 bases and J by 5 bases, with 10 bases left in between. Germline values: CDR1 SGDLS, CDR2 YYNGEE. CDR3 region: CASSVPPGETQYF. Here the CDR3 DNA reads TGTGCCAGCAGCGTCCCACCGGGGGAGACCCAGTACTTC.

This chain links TRBV5-6 with TRBJ2-1; tentatively, D is TRBD1 or TRBD2 (5 bases each). Germline loops: CDR1 SGHDT, CDR2 YYEEEE. The CDR3 has 15 residues. Trimming removed 2 bases at V and 5 bases at J, with 14 bases between. CDR3 region: CASSFGAVQHNEQFF. In DNA, the CDR3 is TGTGCCAGCAGCTTCGGGGCGGTTCAACACAATGAGCAGTTCTTC. The full variable domain, its missing parts supplied by reference TRBV5-6 and TRBJ2-1, is DAGVTQSPTHLIKTRGQQVTLRCSPKSGHDTVSWYQQALGQGPQFIFQYYEEEERQRGNFPDRFSGHQFPNYSSELNVNALLLGDSALYLCASSFGAVQHNEQFFGPGTRLTVL.

This rearrangement joins TRBV7-2 to TRBJ2-1, with D unclear. Germline lookup yields CDR1 SGHTA and CDR2 FQGNSA. The CDR3 loop spans 15 amino acids. Trimming left V 0 bases short and J 8 bases short, with 14 bases between. As DNA, the CDR3 is TGTGCCAGCAGCTTAGCACTACCACTTGCGGATGAGCAGTTCTTC. Its translation: CASSLALPLADEQFF.